Presented here are 12 T cell receptor beta chains from one specimen sequenced in a study of OX40 agonist ivuxolimab in advanced cancers. Measured with immunoSEQ multiplex PCR; TCRdb has only the in-frame clones, and not every one. The repertoire includes approximately 57,000 clones, 75% to 85% of them detected once, and approximately 2.8% sits in the top ten. Source: CD4+ or CD8+ T cells sorted from blood, taken in a trial of the OX40 agonist ivuxolimab. The receptors here all came from an adult with an advanced solid tumor such as melanoma, head and neck, liver or kidney cancer.

The chain combines TRBV6-6 with TRBJ2-6; a weak D match, TRBD1 (5 bases). This CDR3 has 15 residues. The ends were cut back, 3 bases at V and 2 bases at J, with 8 bases in the middle. Germline CDR1 MNHNY, CDR2 SVGAGI (reference sequence). Here the CDR3 DNA reads TGTGCCAGCAGTTATGGGGCGGCTGGGGCCAACGTCCTGACTTTC. This encodes CASSYGAAGANVLTF.

This clone occurred a few times. The rearrangement joins TRBV11-2 to TRBJ1-5; D gene uncertain. V was clipped by 4 bases and J by 4 bases, with 8 bases between them. Looked up from germline, CDR1 is SGHAT and CDR2 is FQNNGV. The CDR3 sequence is 13 residues long. The CDR3 loop reads CASSSQLNQPQHF. CDR3 in DNA: TGTGCCAGCAGCTCCCAGTTGAATCAGCCCCAGCATTTT.

The genes are TRBV19 and TRBJ1-2, with D possibly being TRBD1 (5 bases). This CDR3 region has 12 residues. Germline values: CDR1 LNHDA, CDR2 SQIVND (reference sequence). Trimming took 5 bases from V and 8 from J, leaving 12 bases between them. The CDR3 DNA sequence: TGTGCCAGTAGTCAGGGATTTGGCGGCTACACCTTC. It encodes CASSQGFGGYTF.

The rearrangement links TRBV29-1 to TRBJ2-7; D unclear. The CDR3 runs to 14 residues. The germline CDR1 and CDR2 sequences are SQVTM and ANQGSEA. Trimming stripped 4 bases from V and 0 bases from J, with 13 bases between. CDR3: CSVVGTKNSYEQYF. CDR3 DNA: TGCAGCGTTGTTGGAACAAAGAACTCCTACGAGCAGTACTTC.

This chain links TRBV10-2 with TRBJ1-6; D is possibly TRBD1 (5 bases). The CDR3 covers 14 residues. V was pared by 6 bases and J by 7 bases, with 13 bases between. Germline V CDR1 and CDR2: WSHSY, SAAADI. The CDR3 coding sequence is TGCGCCAGCAGCCCAGGGTCGCGGAATTCACCCCTCCACTTT. Translation gives CASSPGSRNSPLHF.

The rearrangement uses TRBV11-2 and TRBJ2-1; the D call may be TRBD1 or TRBD2 (5 bases each). Between the trimmed V and J ends, which lost 1 base and 6 bases, there was a span of 13 bases. Germline loops: CDR1 SGHAT, CDR2 FQNNGV. CDR3 length: 15 residues. The CDR3 nucleotides are TGTGCCAGCAGCTTAGCGGGGACCAACCTCAATGAGCAGTTCTTC. This translates into CASSLAGTNLNEQFF.

The CDR3 DNA reads as TGCGCCAGCAGCTCGGCCCGGACAGGGACGAACACTGAAGCTTTCTTT. The encoded protein is CASSSARTGTNTEAFF. V gene TRBV5-1 combines with J gene TRBJ1-1, with 8 bases lining up with TRBD1. The CDR3 totals 16 residues. In germline, CDR1 is SGHRS, CDR2 YFSETQ. J gave up 1 base and V 3 bases, and 8 bases lay outside the gene matches.

V gene TRBV18 combines with J gene TRBJ2-7; D remains unclear. The CDR3 consists of 14 residues. V dropped 2 bases and J dropped 2 bases, with 10 bases sitting between them. Germline V gives CDR1 KGHSH, CDR2 LQKENI. The CDR3 nucleotides read TGTGCCAGCTCACCAAACACCGGAGCCTACGAGCAGTACTTC. Its translation: CASSPNTGAYEQYF.

CDR3 nucleotide sequence: TGTGCCAGCAGATTGGGACTAGCGTACTCCTACGAGCAGTACTTC. Translated: CASRLGLAYSYEQYF. This chain links TRBV6-5 with TRBJ2-7; TRBD2 aligns across 10 bases. The CDR3 loop spans 15 amino acids. Germline values: CDR1 MNHEY, CDR2 SVGAGI. The V and J ends lost 6 bases and 0 bases, in that order; junction bases with no gene match: 5.

The chain recombines TRBV5-1 with TRBJ1-1; 10 nucleotides line up with TRBD1. From germline, CDR1 is SGHRS and CDR2 YFSETQ. The V and J ends lost 0 bases and 7 bases, in that order; junction bases with no gene match: 9. The length of the CDR3 is 16 residues. The CDR3 coding sequence is TGCGCCAGCAGCTTGGCCAGACAGGGGGCGAGTGATGAAGCTTTCTTT. It yields the protein CASSLARQGASDEAFF.

The chain recombines TRBV7-6 with TRBJ2-7, with 7 bases aligning to TRBD2. The germline CDR1 and CDR2 sequences are SGHVS and FNYEAQ. Trimming removed 1 base from V and 2 bases from J; junction bases left unmatched: 2. The CDR3 has 14 residues. CDR3 coding DNA: TGTGCCAGCAGCTTAGATAGCGGGCCCTACGAGCAGTACTTC. Its protein is CASSLDSGPYEQYF. Filled out from reference TRBV7-6 and TRBJ2-7, the complete variable domain reads GAGVSQSPRYKVTKRGQDVALRCDPISGHVSLYWYRQALGQGPEFLTYFNYEAQQDKSGLPNDRFSAERPEGSISTLTIQRTEQRDSAMYRCASSLDSGPYEQYFGPGTRLTVT.

This clone was picked up a small number of times. The chain recombines TRBV5-1 with TRBJ2-5; TRBD1 agrees at 11 bases. This CDR3 spans 16 amino acids. J lost 4 bases, V lost 2 bases, and 7 bases had no gene match. Per the germline V gene, CDR1 is SGHRS and CDR2 is YFSETQ. For the CDR3, the DNA is TGCGCCAGCAGCTTCAACGGACAGGGGGCGGCAGAGACCCAGTACTTC. Its protein is CASSFNGQGAAETQYF.